The 13 T cell receptor beta chains given below trace back to one sample, sequenced in a study of regulatory and conventional T cells in RAG deficiency. The table came from immunoSEQ multiplex PCR; TCRdb's copy has only in-frame clones and leaves some out. The sample has some 6,700 clones, roughly 86% seen once. These same data were also listed under a study on regulatory T cells. From that second work: The PCR used 52 TRBV and 13 TRBJ primers.

Sequencing was performed on CD8+ T cells sorted from blood. All receptors come from a human donor in good health.

The chain combines TRBV9 with TRBJ1-2, with 7 bases lining up with TRBD1. With 4 bases clipped from V and 4 bases from J, the junction kept 10 bases outside the gene matches. The CDR3 sequence is 15 residues long. Germline V gene data show CDR1 as SGDLS and CDR2 as YYNGEE. Written as DNA, the CDR3 is TGTGCCAGCAGCCCCCGATCAGGGGGAGCCTATGGCTACACCTTC. Its translation is CASSPRSGGAYGYTF.

The chain uses TRBV27 and TRBJ2-6; D gene unclear. Trimming shortened V by 5 bases and J by 3 bases, and 11 bases separated the two germline ends. The V gene's germline CDR1 is MNHEY and CDR2 SMNVEV (reference sequence). The length of the CDR3 is 15 residues. CDR3 amino acids: CASSMRRYGANVLTF. CDR3 nucleotides: TGTGCCAGCAGTATGCGTAGGTATGGGGCCAACGTCCTGACTTTC.

The chain links TRBV5-1 to TRBJ1-5, with a weak D call TRBD1 (5 bases). The CDR3 loop spans 14 amino acids. The V end lost 0 bases, the J end lost 2 bases, and 6 bases lay between the germline ends. CDR1 and CDR2 (germline): SGHRS, YFSETQ. This CDR3 is CASSLGRGNQPQHF. The CDR3 region has the DNA TGCGCCAGCAGCTTGGGCAGGGGCAATCAGCCCCAGCATTTT.

This clone was seen more than once but under ten times. This rearrangement joins TRBV6-4 to TRBJ2-7, with D maybe TRBD1 (5 bases). The CDR3 consists of 14 residues. Germline assignment: CDR1 MRHNA and CDR2 SNTAGT. Trimming cost V 6 bases and J 0 bases, with 12 bases left between them. CDR3 DNA: TGTGCCAGCAGCGAGACAGATAGCTCCTACGAGCAGTACTTC. The encoded protein is CASSETDSSYEQYF.

The V and J genes are TRBV13 and TRBJ1-2; D is ambiguous. Per germline, CDR1 PRHDT and CDR2 FYEKMQ (reference sequence). This CDR3 is built from 14 residues. V was shortened by 0 bases and J by 5 bases, with 10 bases between the two germline ends. The CDR3 coding sequence is TGTGCCAGCAGCTTAGGTAGTGGACCTTATGGCTACACCTTC. It translates to CASSLGSGPYGYTF.

The chain has TRBV5-4 and TRBJ1-1; D not certain. V shed 4 bases and J shed 8 bases, with 15 bases lying between them. Germline CDR1 reads SGHNT; CDR2 reads YYREEE (reference sequence). The CDR3 loop spans 13 amino acids. The CDR3 bases are TGTGCCAGCAGCCTCTCCGGGGTAACGGAAGCTTTCTTT. Residues: CASSLSGVTEAFF.

This chain connects TRBV7-9 to TRBJ2-2; D is unresolved. With 5 bases removed from V and 4 bases from J, the gap between germline ends came to 14 bases. This CDR3 region has 15 residues. CDR1 and CDR2 from the germline V gene are SEHNR and FQNEAQ (reference sequence). Here the CDR3 reads CASSVDISSTGELFF. In DNA, the CDR3 is TGTGCCAGCAGCGTAGACATTTCTAGCACCGGGGAGCTGTTTTTT.

The chain is built from TRBV19 and TRBJ2-2; D is possibly TRBD2 (5 bases). Germline V CDR1 and CDR2: LNHDA, SQIVND (reference sequence). The CDR3 loop spans 16 amino acids. Trimming cost V 2 bases and J 7 bases, with 17 bases left between them. The CDR3 sequence: CASSITLGASRGELFF. In DNA, the CDR3 is TGTGCCAGTAGTATAACTTTGGGCGCTAGCCGCGGGGAGCTGTTTTTT.

The V and J genes are TRBV7-9 and TRBJ2-2; D is ambiguous. There are 13 residues in the CDR3. Germline loops: CDR1 SEHNR, CDR2 FQNEAQ (reference sequence). V gave up 5 bases and J gave up 7 bases, with 11 bases separating them. For the CDR3, the DNA is TGTGCCAGCAGCACACGACCGGTCGGGGAGCTGTTTTTT. It specifies CASSTRPVGELFF.

The chain recombines TRBV10-3 with TRBJ2-3; 11 nucleotides align to TRBD2. With V trimmed by 4 bases and J by 1 base, 4 bases remained unmatched. The germline V gene encodes CDR1 ENHRY and CDR2 SYGVKD. The CDR3 runs 16 residues. The CDR3 DNA reads TGTGCCATCAGTGGCCTAGCGGGGGGCCGCACAGATACGCAGTATTTT. Its protein is CAISGLAGGRTDTQYF.

This chain's CDR3 is CSVPRGGTGTEAFF. CDR3 in DNA: TGCAGCGTTCCGAGAGGCGGGACGGGCACTGAAGCTTTCTTT. The J gene is TRBJ1-1, the V gene TRBV29-1; perhaps TRBD1 as D (5 bases). This CDR3 comprises 14 residues. CDR1 SQVTM and CDR2 ANQGSEA come from the germline V gene. Between the trimmed V and J ends, which lost 5 bases and 4 bases, there was a span of 17 bases.

V gene TRBV10-3 combines with J gene TRBJ2-1, with TRBD2 identical over 10 bases. The germline V gene encodes CDR1 ENHRY and CDR2 SYGVKD. The CDR3 spans 13 residues. Trimming cost V 6 bases and J 8 bases; bases outside gene matches: 4. CDR3 sequence (DNA): TGTGCCATCAGCAGCGGGGGGGCCGATGAGCAGTTCTTC. Protein: CAISSGGADEQFF.

This clone occurred a few times. The chain combines TRBV6-5 with TRBJ1-6; 10 positions match TRBD1. The CDR3 covers 15 residues. Germline CDR1 and CDR2: MNHEY and SVGAGI. V was clipped by 0 bases and J by 9 bases; unmatched bases: 2. The CDR3 DNA reads TGTGCCAGCAGTTACTCGGGACAGGGGCGTTCACCCCTCCACTTT. Amino acid sequence: CASSYSGQGRSPLHF.